This T cell receptor beta chain is drawn from a study of beta chain features in type 1 diabetes. Study-wide results and caveats: Type 1 diabetes patients had TCRB CDR3s that were shorter (moderately but significantly so) in all four CD4+ subsets.

As for this clone: Its antigen is unknown.

The germline gives CDR1 SGHTA, CDR2 FQGNSA. The junction had 11 bases not matched to a gene; V was cut back by 5 bases and J by 5 bases. The CDR3 consists of 15 residues. Sequenced material consisted of expressed TCRB transcripts (all of the isolated RNA was reverse transcribed). Method: immunoSEQ multiplex PCR; TCRdb's copy keeps in-frame clones and lacks some. The table includes 600,000 to 700,000 clones, roughly 12% detected once. The material sequenced was naive CD4+ T cells from blood. This clonotype was obtained from a man under 40 with type 1 diabetes. The genes are TRBV7-2 and TRBJ1-1; 7 nucleotides match TRBD1. CDR3 region: CASSPRQGRRTEAFF. CDR3 coding DNA: TGTGCCAGCAGCCCCCGACAGGGAAGGAGGACTGAAGCTTTCTTT.